A selection of T cell receptor beta chains follows, all from one sample in a study of tumor-infiltrating lymphocytes in primary liver carcinoma. TCRdb called the multiplex PCR reads again in MiXCR, with one record for every CDR3 protein. The data show 300,000 to 350,000 distinct CDR3 sequences, less than 75% seen once. Sequencing was carried out using peripheral blood. All receptors come from a man in his forties with primary liver carcinoma and hepatitis B virus infection. Each CDR3 is given with its conserved first and last residue. Fields, in order: clone size, V gene, D gene, CDR3 length, J gene, CDR3 protein, CDR3 DNA. The D gene is left open where the match is weak. Some rows have no size entry. The others give once, few or many, or a class for an expanded clone.

few	TRBV6-1	.	15	TRBJ2-1	CTSSEGGGRGNEQFF	TGTACCAGCAGTGAAGGCGGAGGCCGGGGCAATGAGCAGTTCTTC
many	TRBV4-3	TRBD2	15	TRBJ2-7	CASSQLAGDAYEQYF	TGCGCCAGCAGCCAACTAGCGGGAGACGCGTACGAGCAGTACTTC
many	TRBV13	TRBD2	14	TRBJ2-7	CASSSAGGLYEQYF	TGTGCCAGCAGTTCAGCGGGAGGCCTCTACGAGCAGTACTTC
once	TRBV11-2	.	14	TRBJ2-7	CVSRPIGSSYEQYF	TGTGTCAGCAGACCCATCGGAAGCTCCTACGAGCAGTACTTC
.	TRBV5-6	TRBD1	16	TRBJ1-1	CASSLGTGGGDTEAFF	TGTGCCAGCAGCCTCGGGACAGGGGGCGGGGACACTGAAGCTTTCTTT
many	TRBV4-1	TRBD2	19	TRBJ2-1	CASSQERTSGAPGDHEQFF	TGCGCCAGCAGCCAAGAGCGGACTAGCGGGGCTCCCGGGGACCATGAGCAGTTCTTC
.	TRBV12-3/TRBV12-4	TRBD1	15	TRBJ1-1	CASIPRDRAGTEAFF	TGTGCCAGCATTCCAAGGGACAGGGCCGGGACTGAAGCTTTCTTT
many	TRBV6-2/TRBV6-3	TRBD1	15	TRBJ2-2	CASSYNRGLTGELFF	TGTGCCAGCAGTTACAACAGGGGGCTCACCGGGGAGCTGTTTTTT
.	TRBV28	.	12	TRBJ1-5	CASSSMGQPQHF	TGTGCCAGCAGTTCGATGGGTCAGCCCCAGCATTTT
once	TRBV11-3	.	12	TRBJ1-1	CASSSDTAEAFF	TGTGCCAGCAGTTCCGACACGGCTGAAGCTTTCTTT
few	TRBV4-1	TRBD1	15	TRBJ1-4	CASSQGGTGREKLFF	TGCGCCAGCAGCCAAGGAGGGACAGGGAGAGAAAAACTGTTTTTT
many	TRBV12-5	TRBD1	15	TRBJ2-3	CASGSGTGSTDTQYF	TGTGCTAGTGGTTCCGGGACAGGGAGCACAGATACGCAGTATTTT
.	TRBV6-5	.	13	TRBJ2-7	CATSTNTGHEQYF	TGTGCCACCAGCACGAACACGGGCCACGAGCAGTACTTC
.	TRBV11-3	.	21	TRBJ2-4	CASSLDLATSMVPAAKNIQYF	TGTGCCAGTAGCTTAGATCTGGCGACAAGTATGGTCCCGGCAGCCAAAAACATTCAGTACTTC
.	TRBV11-2	.	17	TRBJ2-6	CASSRAGVISGAKVLTF	TGTGCCAGCAGCAGGGCAGGGGTGATATCTGGGGCCAAAGTCCTGACTTTC
many	TRBV12-5	.	15	TRBJ2-7	CASAIGSGPTYEQYF	TGTGCTAGTGCCATCGGAAGCGGGCCCACCTACGAGCAGTACTTC
.	TRBV6-5	.	13	TRBJ1-2	CASTQGTNYGYTF	TGTGCCAGCACCCAGGGGACTAACTATGGCTACACCTTC
once	TRBV6-5	TRBD2	15	TRBJ2-1	CASSYRASGGCEQFF	TGTGCCAGCAGTTATCGGGCTAGCGGGGGCTGCGAGCAGTTCTTC
many	TRBV29-1	.	10	TRBJ2-1	CSALHNEQFF	TGCAGCGCTCTCCACAATGAGCAGTTCTTC
.	TRBV11-2	.	15	TRBJ2-5	CVSGPLPRAEETQYF	TGTGTCAGCGGCCCCCTTCCAAGGGCTGAAGAGACCCAGTACTTC
.	TRBV11-2	TRBD2	16	TRBJ2-3	CVSSSSGLAGVDTQYF	TGTGTCAGCAGCTCCTCCGGACTAGCGGGAGTAGATACGCAATATTTT
.	TRBV11-2	.	12	TRBJ2-7	CASGPGGYEQYF	TGTGCCAGCGGTCCCGGGGGCTACGAGCAGTACTTC
.	TRBV6-6	.	14	TRBJ1-1	CASTIKRDSTEAFF	TGTGCCAGCACAATAAAAAGGGATAGCACTGAAGCTTTCTTT
.	TRBV12-3/TRBV12-4	TRBD2	16	TRBJ2-1	CASSSFGTSGNNEQFF	TGTGCCAGCAGTTCCTTCGGGACTAGCGGGAACAATGAGCAGTTCTTC
many	TRBV11-2	TRBD2	17	TRBJ2-3	CASSLAITSGSRYTQYF	TGTGCCAGCAGCTTGGCCATCACTAGCGGGAGTCGATATACGCAGTATTTT
.	TRBV11-2	.	12	TRBJ2-7	CASSEHSGEQCF	TGTGCCAGCAGCGAACATAGTGGTGAGCAGTGCTTC
many	TRBV12-3/TRBV12-4	.	13	TRBJ2-3	CASSLGTRNTQYF	TGTGCCAGCAGTTTGGGGACTCGAAATACGCAGTATTTT
few	TRBV4-1	TRBD1	18	TRBJ2-7	CASSQEESGTGAHYEQYF	TGCGCCAGCAGCCAAGAAGAATCCGGGACAGGGGCGCACTACGAGCAGTACTTC
.	TRBV4-2	TRBD1	16	TRBJ2-7	CASSQTAGTGWGKQYF	TGTGCCAGCAGCCAGACTGCCGGGACAGGTTGGGGCAAGCAGTACTTC
few	TRBV28	.	13	TRBJ2-5	CASRGQNTETQYF	TGTGCCAGCCGAGGACAGAATACGGAGACCCAGTACTTC
.	TRBV29-1	.	12	TRBJ2-7	CSIGLYSYERYF	TGCAGCATTGGTCTCTATTCCTACGAGCGGTACTTC
.	TRBV12-3/TRBV12-4	TRBD1	15	TRBJ2-7	CANRRDRGGTHEQYF	TGTGCCAACAGACGAGACAGGGGAGGAACCCACGAGCAGTACTTC
.	TRBV30	TRBD1	12	TRBJ2-3	CACRDRLDTQYF	TGTGCCTGCCGGGACAGGCTTGATACGCAGTATTTT
few	TRBV6-5	.	15	TRBJ2-2	CASSYSGVNTGELFF	TGTGCCAGCAGTTACTCGGGGGTGAACACCGGGGAGCTGTTTTTT
many	TRBV12-3/TRBV12-4	.	13	TRBJ1-1	CASSFLGSPEAFF	TGTGCCAGCAGTTTTTTAGGGTCCCCTGAAGCTTTCTTT
.	TRBV14	.	17	TRBJ2-6	CASSQDRGLSGANVLTF	TGTGCCAGCAGCCAAGATAGAGGACTCTCTGGGGCCAACGTCCTGACTTTC
.	TRBV12-3/TRBV12-4	.	18	TRBJ1-6	CASSFFSGGSSYNPLLHF	TGTGCCAGCAGTTTTTTCAGCGGAGGGAGCTCCTATAATCCACTCCTCCACTTT
.	TRBV5-6	TRBD1	13	TRBJ1-2	CASSRDRVINYTF	TGTGCCAGCAGCCGGGACAGGGTCATTAACTACACCTTC
.	TRBV4-1	.	17	TRBJ2-1	CASSQGKGLASAIERFF	TGCGCCAGCAGCCAGGGCAAGGGCCTAGCGAGCGCTATAGAGCGGTTCTTC
.	TRBV30	.	11	TRBJ2-1	CAWSADNEQLF	TGTGCCTGGAGTGCCGACAATGAGCAGCTCTTC
.	TRBV5-4	TRBD1	13	TRBJ2-4	CASILTDRPPVNF	TGTGCCAGCATCTTGACGGACAGGCCCCCTGTGAACTTC
.	TRBV6-2/TRBV6-3	TRBD2	14	TRBJ2-1	CASSAGGPSNEQFF	TGTGCAAGCTCGGCGGGAGGGCCATCCAATGAGCAGTTCTTC
.	TRBV13	.	13	TRBJ1-5	CASIGGEGQPQHF	TGTGCCAGCATCGGGGGGGAAGGTCAGCCCCAGCATTTT
many	TRBV11-2	TRBD2	15	TRBJ2-1	CASSKAGATYNEQFF	TGTGCCAGCAGTAAAGCGGGAGCGACTTACAATGAGCAGTTCTTC
.	TRBV12-5	TRBD1	13	TRBJ2-7	CASVLGQAREQYF	TGTGCTAGTGTCTTGGGACAGGCGAGGGAGCAGTACTTC
once	TRBV11-2	.	13	TRBJ2-1	CASSLSRWNEKFF	TGTGCCAGCAGCTTGTCGCGCTGGAATGAAAAGTTCTTC
.	TRBV7-9	.	11	TRBJ2-1	CASSRRDEQFF	TGTGCCAGCAGCCGACGGGATGAGCAGTTCTTC
.	TRBV5-1	.	14	TRBJ2-1	CASSLSASFNEQFF	TGCGCCAGCAGCTTATCGGCTAGCTTCAATGAGCAGTTCTTC
.	TRBV11-2	.	12	TRBJ2-7	CASSLDQETQHF	TGTGCCAGCAGCTTAGATCAGGAGACCCAGCACTTC
few	TRBV6-5	.	14	TRBJ2-3	CTSSTDGYTDTQYF	TGTACCAGCAGTACCGACGGCTACACAGATACGCAGTATTTT
.	TRBV6-5	.	12	TRBJ2-7	CASSGPGGEQYF	TGTGCCAGCAGTGGCCCAGGAGGCGAGCAGTACTTC
.	TRBV11-2	.	14	TRBJ2-7	CASSLGLGNYEQYF	TGTGCCAGCAGCTTAGGGTTGGGTAACTACGAGCAGTACTTC
.	TRBV10-3	TRBD2	17	TRBJ2-3	CAISYPEHSGNADTQYF	TGTGCCATCAGTTACCCTGAGCATAGCGGGAACGCAGATACGCAGTATTTT
.	TRBV24-1	.	11	TRBJ1-1	CATSSRGAAFF	TGTGCCACCAGTTCGCGGGGTGCCGCTTTCTTT
.	TRBV11-2	TRBD1	17	TRBJ1-1	CVRSLIPSGQGGTEAFF	TGTGTCCGCAGCTTAATCCCCTCCGGACAGGGGGGGACTGAAGCTTTCTTT
few	TRBV10-3	TRBD2	16	TRBJ2-1	CAIGSGGISSYNEQFF	TGTGCCATCGGTAGCGGGGGGATAAGCTCCTACAATGAGCAGTTCTTC
.	TRBV12-3/TRBV12-4	.	13	TRBJ1-6	CASGSQEESPLHF	TGTGCCAGCGGCTCCCAGGAGGAGTCACCCCTCCACTTT
.	TRBV28	.	13	TRBJ2-1	CASSLYPNGEQFF	TGTGCCAGCAGTTTATACCCTAACGGTGAGCAGTTCTTC
.	TRBV10-1	TRBD1	14	TRBJ2-7	CASSDDRGPGEQYF	TGCGCCAGCAGTGATGACAGGGGCCCCGGCGAGCAGTACTTC
.	TRBV20-1	.	13	TRBJ2-2	CSVSGSHTGELFF	TGCAGTGTATCGGGGAGCCACACCGGGGAGCTGTTTTTT